One sample yielded the 17 T cell receptor beta chains listed below, sequenced in a study of patients and donors after allogeneic stem cell transplantation. TCRdb processed the RT-PCR reads anew with MiXCR; each CDR3 protein has one entry. The table records hundreds of thousands of distinct CDR3 sequences, about a sixth of them present only once. The source material was blood, either unsorted or a sorted T cell fraction (not recorded which). All receptors derive from a human donor who was either an allogeneic HSCT recipient or a stem cell or donor lymphocyte infusion donor (not recorded which). It is not recorded whose cells these are; they may come from a transplant donor.

The V call is TRBV24-1, the J call TRBJ2-3; D gene unclear. Looked up from germline, CDR1 is KGHDR and CDR2 is SFDVKD. The V and J ends lost 9 bases and 5 bases respectively, with 8 bases between them. The CDR3 covers 11 residues. The CDR3 loop reads CATAEQDTQYF. The CDR3 DNA follows: TGTGCCACCGCAGAACAAGATACGCAGTATTTT.

This clonotype was seen a few times. The J gene is TRBJ2-1, the V gene TRBV9; tentative D call: TRBD2 (5 bases). The germline gives CDR1 SGDLS, CDR2 YYNGEE. Trimming took off 0 bases at V and 4 bases at J, with 17 bases between the two ends. There are 17 residues in the CDR3. The CDR3 protein is CASSVGARLAVYNEQFF. CDR3 sequence (DNA): TGTGCCAGCAGCGTAGGGGCCCGGCTAGCTGTGTACAATGAGCAGTTCTTC.

The table lists this clonotype with a few counts. The J gene is TRBJ2-1, the V gene TRBV6-2 or TRBV6-3, with no clear D. Trimming left V 2 bases short and J 4 bases short, with 6 bases between. The CDR3 length is 13 residues. From germline, CDR1 is MNHEY and CDR2 SVGEGT. In DNA, the CDR3 is TGTGCCAGCAGTTACCCCATATACAATGAGCAGTTCTTC. Encoded protein: CASSYPIYNEQFF.

J is TRBJ2-1 and V is TRBV9, with TRBD2 matching over 8 bases. CDR3 length: 16 residues. With V trimmed by 5 bases and J by 5 bases, 12 bases remained unmatched. Looked up from germline, CDR1 is SGDLS and CDR2 is YYNGEE. The CDR3: CASSLSGGLRHNEQFF. CDR3 sequence (DNA): TGTGCCAGCAGTTTAAGCGGGGGTTTGAGACACAATGAGCAGTTCTTC.

The rearrangement uses TRBV6-1 and TRBJ2-1; unclear D gene. V was clipped by 6 bases and J by 1 base, with 7 bases between them. The CDR3 runs to 13 residues. Germline CDR1 MNHNS, CDR2 SASEGT. CDR3 residues: CASSGTSYNEQFF. For the CDR3, the DNA is TGTGCCAGCAGCGGAACATCCTACAATGAGCAGTTCTTC.

This clonotype was detected only a few times. The rearrangement uses TRBV21-1 and TRBJ1-1. TRBV21-1 is annotated as a pseudogene. The CDR3 consists of 11 residues. CDR3 DNA sequence: TGTGCCAGCAGCAAAGACCTGGGAGCTTTCTTT. Its translation: CASSKDLGAFF.

This clonotype has just a few counts. The rearrangement uses TRBV20-1 and TRBJ1-6, with TRBD1 matching over 7 bases. V lost 6 bases and J lost 10; bases outside the gene matches: 9. The CDR3 is 13 residues long. Germline CDR1 and CDR2: DFQATT and SNEGSKA (reference sequence). CDR3 region: CSANRGGKSPLHF. Here the CDR3 DNA reads TGCAGTGCCAACAGGGGTGGGAAATCACCCCTCCACTTT.

This clonotype has only a few counts. This rearrangement joins TRBV21-1 to TRBJ2-7; TRBD1, the D gene given by the table, was not confirmed from the DNA. TRBV21-1 is described as a pseudogene. This CDR3 has 16 residues. CDR3 DNA sequence: TGTGCCAGCAGCAAAGGGTCCGGGACAGGGAGGGCCGAGCAGTACTTC. Translation gives CASSKGSGTGRAEQYF.

This clonotype was seen only a few times. An end of the junction differs from the germline gene, which may be a read error. The V gene is TRBV6-1, the J gene TRBJ1-2; the match to TRBD1 covers 7 bases. The CDR3 totals 13 residues. Germline V CDR1 and CDR2: MNHNS, SASEGT. The CDR3 DNA reads TGTGCCAGCAGCGAAGGGGGCAGATATGGCTACACCTTC. Translating gives CASSEGGRYGYTF.

Only a few counts were recorded for this clonotype. V usage is TRBV18 and J usage is TRBJ2-3; 12 positions match TRBD2. The CDR3 consists of 17 residues. The germline V gene encodes CDR1 KGHSH and CDR2 LQKENI. The V gene end was trimmed by 3 bases and the J gene end by 3 bases; junction bases not matched to a gene: 7. The CDR3 is CASSPYTSGRSTDTQYF. CDR3 coding DNA: TGTGCCAGCTCACCGTACACTAGCGGGAGGAGTACAGATACGCAGTATTTT.

This clonotype was seen a few times. The gene calls are TRBV6-2 or TRBV6-3 and TRBJ1-2; D unclear. V was cut by 5 bases and J by 5 bases, with 15 bases left in between. This CDR3 is 14 amino acids long. Per germline, CDR1 MNHEY and CDR2 SVGEGT. The CDR3 protein is CASSLEGLNYGYTF. CDR3 DNA sequence: TGTGCCAGCAGTCTCGAGGGTCTCAATTATGGCTACACCTTC.

This rearrangement joins TRBV7-9 to TRBJ2-5; the D is unclear. Germline CDR1 reads SEHNR; CDR2 reads FQNEAQ (reference sequence). The length of the CDR3 is 14 residues. V dropped 5 bases and J dropped 5 bases, with 15 bases sitting between them. In nucleotides, the CDR3 is TGTGCCAGCAGCCCCTCGGTAGGACGGGAGACCCAGTACTTC. It specifies CASSPSVGRETQYF.

The chain employs TRBV20-1 and TRBJ1-1, with D possibly TRBD1 on 5 matching bases. V was clipped by 3 bases and J by 5 bases, with 19 bases between them. CDR3 length equals 15 residues. Germline-derived CDR1 and CDR2 are DFQATT and SNEGSKA (reference sequence). The CDR3 here is CSASVSGGMRTEAFF. CDR3 sequence (DNA): TGCAGTGCTAGTGTTTCGGGGGGGATGCGGACTGAAGCTTTCTTT.

A few counts support this clonotype. This chain connects TRBV20-1 to TRBJ2-1; a possible D gene is TRBD2 (5 bases). V lost 0 bases and J 9 bases, leaving 15 bases between the germline ends. CDR3 length: 14 residues. Germline V gene data show CDR1 as DFQATT and CDR2 as SNEGSKA (reference sequence). The CDR3 region has the DNA TGCAGTGCTAGAGATCGGCTAGCTGGTCCTGAGCAGTTCTTC. This sequence encodes CSARDRLAGPEQFF.

This clonotype showed up just a few times. This sequence joins TRBV20-1 and TRBJ2-7; TRBD1 matches at 12 bases. V dropped 0 bases and J dropped 5; count of bases not matched to a gene: 11. The CDR3 runs to 17 residues. In germline, CDR1 is DFQATT, CDR2 SNEGSKA (reference sequence). CDR3 loop: CSAREFFRGQGAHEQYF. The CDR3 coding sequence is TGCAGTGCTAGAGAATTTTTTAGGGGACAGGGGGCCCACGAGCAGTACTTC.

This clonotype occurred a few times. V and J are TRBV11-2 and TRBJ2-1; 9 nucleotides line up with TRBD2. Germline assignment: CDR1 SGHAT and CDR2 FQNNGV. The CDR3 covers 20 residues. With V trimmed by 1 base and J by 9 bases, 22 bases remained unmatched. For the CDR3, the DNA is TGTGCCAGCAGCTTAGGCCCTCTCCGGCTAGCGGGAAAGAATCATGGTGAGCAGTTCTTC. It translates to CASSLGPLRLAGKNHGEQFF.

The chain recombines TRBV7-9 with TRBJ1-1; no clear D gene. CDR3 length: 14 amino acids. Germline values: CDR1 SEHNR, CDR2 FQNEAQ (reference sequence). Trimming left V 5 bases short and J 2 bases short, with 12 bases between. Here the CDR3 reads CASSPASFNTEAFF. Written as DNA, the CDR3 is TGTGCCAGCAGCCCGGCGAGCTTCAACACTGAAGCTTTCTTT.